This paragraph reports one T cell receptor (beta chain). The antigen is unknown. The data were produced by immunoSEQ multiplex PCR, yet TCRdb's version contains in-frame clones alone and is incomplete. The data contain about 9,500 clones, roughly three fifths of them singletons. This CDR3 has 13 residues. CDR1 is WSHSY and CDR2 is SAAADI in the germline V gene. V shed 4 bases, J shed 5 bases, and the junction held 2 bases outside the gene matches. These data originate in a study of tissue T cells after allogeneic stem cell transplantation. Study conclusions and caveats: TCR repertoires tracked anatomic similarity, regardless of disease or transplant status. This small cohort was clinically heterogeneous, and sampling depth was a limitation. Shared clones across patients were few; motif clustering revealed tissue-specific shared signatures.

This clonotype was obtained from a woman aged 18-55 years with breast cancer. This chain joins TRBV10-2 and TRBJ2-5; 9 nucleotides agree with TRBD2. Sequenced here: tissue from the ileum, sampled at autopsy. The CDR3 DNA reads TGCGCCAGCAGTGGACTAGCGGCTGAGACCCAGTACTTC. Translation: CASSGLAAETQYF.